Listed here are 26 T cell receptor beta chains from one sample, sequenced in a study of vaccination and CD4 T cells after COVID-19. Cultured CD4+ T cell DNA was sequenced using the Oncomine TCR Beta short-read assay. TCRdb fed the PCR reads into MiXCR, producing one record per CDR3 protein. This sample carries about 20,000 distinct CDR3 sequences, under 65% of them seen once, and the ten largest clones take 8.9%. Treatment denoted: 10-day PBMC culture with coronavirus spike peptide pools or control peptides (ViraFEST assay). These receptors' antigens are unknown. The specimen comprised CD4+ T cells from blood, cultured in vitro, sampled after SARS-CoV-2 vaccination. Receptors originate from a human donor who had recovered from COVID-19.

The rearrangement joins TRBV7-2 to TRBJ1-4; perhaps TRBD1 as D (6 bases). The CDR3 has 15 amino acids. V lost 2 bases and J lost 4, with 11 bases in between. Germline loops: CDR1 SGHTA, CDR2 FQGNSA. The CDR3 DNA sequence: TGTGCCAGCAGCTTACAGACAGGAGTTAATGAAAAACTGTTTTTT. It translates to CASSLQTGVNEKLFF.

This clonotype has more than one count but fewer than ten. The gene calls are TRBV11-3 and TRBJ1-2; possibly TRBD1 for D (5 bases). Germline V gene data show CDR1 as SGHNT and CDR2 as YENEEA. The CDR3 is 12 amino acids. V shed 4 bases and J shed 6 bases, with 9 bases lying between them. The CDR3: CASSSGLNGYTF. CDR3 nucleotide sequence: TGTGCCAGCAGCTCAGGGTTAAATGGCTACACCTTC.

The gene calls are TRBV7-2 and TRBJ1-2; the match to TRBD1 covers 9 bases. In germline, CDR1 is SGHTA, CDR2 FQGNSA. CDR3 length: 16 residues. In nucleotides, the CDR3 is TGTGCAAGTAGCCCCTTTGGGGACAGGGTAAACTATGGCTACACCTTC. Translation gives CASSPFGDRVNYGYTF.

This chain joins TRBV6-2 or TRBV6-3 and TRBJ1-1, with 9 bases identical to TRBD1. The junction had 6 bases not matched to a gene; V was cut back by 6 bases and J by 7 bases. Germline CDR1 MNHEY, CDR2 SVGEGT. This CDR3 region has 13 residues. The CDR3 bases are TGTGCCAGCAGCCGGACAGGGGAAATTGAAGCTTTCTTT. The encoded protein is CASSRTGEIEAFF.

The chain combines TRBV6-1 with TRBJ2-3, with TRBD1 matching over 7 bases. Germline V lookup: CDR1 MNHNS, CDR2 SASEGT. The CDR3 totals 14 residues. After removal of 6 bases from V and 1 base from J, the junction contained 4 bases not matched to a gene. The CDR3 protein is CASSRGTGTDTQYF. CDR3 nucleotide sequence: TGTGCCAGCAGCCGAGGGACAGGCACAGATACGCAGTATTTT.

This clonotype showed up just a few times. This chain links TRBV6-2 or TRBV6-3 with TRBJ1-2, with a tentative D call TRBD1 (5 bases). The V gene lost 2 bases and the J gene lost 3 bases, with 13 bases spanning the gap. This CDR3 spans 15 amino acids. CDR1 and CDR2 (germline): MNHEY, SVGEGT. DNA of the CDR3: TGTGCCAGCAGTTACCGTGTGGTAGGGGACTATGGCTACACCTTC. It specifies CASSYRVVGDYGYTF.

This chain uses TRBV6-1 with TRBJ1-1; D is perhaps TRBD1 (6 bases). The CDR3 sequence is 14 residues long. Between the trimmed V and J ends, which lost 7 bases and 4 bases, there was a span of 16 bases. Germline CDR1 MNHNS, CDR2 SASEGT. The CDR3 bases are TGTGCCAGCACCGAACAGGGCATAGGCACTGAAGCTTTCTTT. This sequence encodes CASTEQGIGTEAFF.

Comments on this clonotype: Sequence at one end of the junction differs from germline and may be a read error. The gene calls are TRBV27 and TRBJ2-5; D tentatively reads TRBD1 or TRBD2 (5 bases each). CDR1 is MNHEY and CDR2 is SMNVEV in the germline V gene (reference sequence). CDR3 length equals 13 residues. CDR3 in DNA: TGTGCCAGCAGTTTCCCGGGGCAAGCGACCCAGTACTTC. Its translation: CASSFPGQATQYF.

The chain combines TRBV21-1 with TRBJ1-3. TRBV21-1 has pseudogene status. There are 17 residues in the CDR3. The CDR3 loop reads CASSKDGSLHSGNTIYF. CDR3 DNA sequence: TGTGCCAGCAGCAAAGATGGTAGTCTCCACTCTGGAAACACCATATATTTT.

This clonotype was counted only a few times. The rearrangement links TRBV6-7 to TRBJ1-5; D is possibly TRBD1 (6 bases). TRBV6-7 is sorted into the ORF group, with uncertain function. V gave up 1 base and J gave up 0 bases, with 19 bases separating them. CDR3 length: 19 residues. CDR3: CASSYLVGQGKLSNQPQHF. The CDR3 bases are TGTGCCAGCAGTTACTTAGTAGGGCAGGGGAAACTTAGCAATCAGCCCCAGCATTTT.

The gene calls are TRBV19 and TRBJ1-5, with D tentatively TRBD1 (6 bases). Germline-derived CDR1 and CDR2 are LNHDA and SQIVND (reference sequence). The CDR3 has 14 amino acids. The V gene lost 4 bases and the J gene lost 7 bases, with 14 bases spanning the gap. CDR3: CASSKQGSGQPQHF. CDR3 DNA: TGTGCCAGTAGTAAACAGGGATCCGGCCAGCCCCAGCATTTT.

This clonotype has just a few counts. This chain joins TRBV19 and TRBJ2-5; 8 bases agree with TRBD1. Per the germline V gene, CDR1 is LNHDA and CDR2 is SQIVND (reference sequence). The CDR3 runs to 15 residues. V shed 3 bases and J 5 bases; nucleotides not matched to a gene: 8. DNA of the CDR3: TGTGCCAGTAGTATTAGGCAGGGGGCGAGGGAGACCCAGTACTTC. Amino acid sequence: CASSIRQGARETQYF.

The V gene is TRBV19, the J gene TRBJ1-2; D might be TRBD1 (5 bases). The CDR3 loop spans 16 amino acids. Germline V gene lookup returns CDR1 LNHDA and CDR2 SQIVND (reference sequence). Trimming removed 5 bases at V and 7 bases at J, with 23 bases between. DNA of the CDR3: TGTGCCAGTAGTCCGGGACCCAAGGGCTGGGATGGTGGCTACACCTTC. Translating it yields CASSPGPKGWDGGYTF.

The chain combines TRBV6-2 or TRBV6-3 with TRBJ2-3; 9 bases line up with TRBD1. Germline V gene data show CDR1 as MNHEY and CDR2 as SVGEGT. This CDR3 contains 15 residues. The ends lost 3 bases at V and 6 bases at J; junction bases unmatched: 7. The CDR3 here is CASSYRGQGIDTQYF. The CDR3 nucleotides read TGTGCCAGCAGTTATAGGGGACAGGGCATTGATACGCAGTATTTT.

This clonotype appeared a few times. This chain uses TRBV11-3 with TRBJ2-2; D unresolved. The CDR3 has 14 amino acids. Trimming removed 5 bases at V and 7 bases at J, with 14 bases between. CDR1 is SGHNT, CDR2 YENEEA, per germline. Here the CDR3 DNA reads TGTGCCAGCAGCCCCGGCGCTATTGACGGGGAGCTGTTTTTT. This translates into CASSPGAIDGELFF.

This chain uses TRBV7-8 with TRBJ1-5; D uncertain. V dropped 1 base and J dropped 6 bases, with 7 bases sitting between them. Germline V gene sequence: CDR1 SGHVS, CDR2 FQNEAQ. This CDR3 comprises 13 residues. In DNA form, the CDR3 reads TGTGCCAGCAGCTTAGGCACGGGTCAGCCCCAGCATTTT. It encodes CASSLGTGQPQHF.

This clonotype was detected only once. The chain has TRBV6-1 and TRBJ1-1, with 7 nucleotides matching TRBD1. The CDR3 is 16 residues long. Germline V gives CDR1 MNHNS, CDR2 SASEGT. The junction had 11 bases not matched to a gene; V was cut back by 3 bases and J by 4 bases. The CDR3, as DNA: TGTGCCAGCAGTGAGACAGGGAAAGCTCCGGCCACTGAAGCTTTCTTT. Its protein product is CASSETGKAPATEAFF.

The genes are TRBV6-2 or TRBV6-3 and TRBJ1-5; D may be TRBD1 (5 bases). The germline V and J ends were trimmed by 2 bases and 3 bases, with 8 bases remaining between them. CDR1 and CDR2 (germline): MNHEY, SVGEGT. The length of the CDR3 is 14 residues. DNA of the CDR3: TGTGCCAGCAGTTACGACAGCCTCAATCAGCCCCAGCATTTT. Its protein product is CASSYDSLNQPQHF.

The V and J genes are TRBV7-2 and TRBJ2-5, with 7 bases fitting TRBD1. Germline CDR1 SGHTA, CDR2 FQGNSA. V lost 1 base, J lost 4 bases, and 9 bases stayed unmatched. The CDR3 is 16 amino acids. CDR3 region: CASSLDLAGGRETQYF. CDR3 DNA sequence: TGTGCCAGCAGCTTAGATTTGGCAGGGGGACGAGAGACCCAGTACTTC.

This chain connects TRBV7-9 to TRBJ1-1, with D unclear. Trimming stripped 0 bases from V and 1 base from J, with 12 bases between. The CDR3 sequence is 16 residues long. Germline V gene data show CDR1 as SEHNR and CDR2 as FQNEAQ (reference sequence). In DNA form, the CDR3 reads TGTGCCAGCAGCTTAGCCGGTGCCAGGACGAACACTGAAGCTTTCTTT. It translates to CASSLAGARTNTEAFF.

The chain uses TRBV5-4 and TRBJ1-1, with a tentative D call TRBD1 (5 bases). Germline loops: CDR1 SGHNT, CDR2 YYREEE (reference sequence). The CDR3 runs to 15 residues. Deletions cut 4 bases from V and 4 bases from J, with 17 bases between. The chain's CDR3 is CASSPIAGISTEAFF. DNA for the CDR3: TGTGCCAGCAGCCCGATCGCAGGGATTAGCACTGAAGCTTTCTTT. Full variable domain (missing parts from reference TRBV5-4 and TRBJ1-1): ETGVTQSPTHLIKTRGQQVTLRCSSQSGHNTVSWYQQALGQGPQFIFQYYREEENGRGNFPPRFSGLQFPNYSSELNVNALELDDSALYLCASSPIAGISTEAFFGQGTRLTVV.

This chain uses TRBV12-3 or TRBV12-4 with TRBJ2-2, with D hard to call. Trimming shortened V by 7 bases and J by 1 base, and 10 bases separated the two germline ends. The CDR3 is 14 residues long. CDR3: CASTRLLNTGELFF. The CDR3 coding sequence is TGTGCCAGCACCAGACTCCTGAACACCGGGGAGCTGTTTTTT.

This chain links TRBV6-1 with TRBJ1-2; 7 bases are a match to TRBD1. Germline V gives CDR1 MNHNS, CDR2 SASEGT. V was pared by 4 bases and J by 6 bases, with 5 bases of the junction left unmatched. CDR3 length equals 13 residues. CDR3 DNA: TGTGCCAGCAGTGCCTCCGGGACAGATGGCTACACCTTC. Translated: CASSASGTDGYTF.

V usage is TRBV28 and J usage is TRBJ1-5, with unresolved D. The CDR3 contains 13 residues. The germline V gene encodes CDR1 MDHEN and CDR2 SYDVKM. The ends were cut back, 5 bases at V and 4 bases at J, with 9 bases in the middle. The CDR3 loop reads CASSVGINQPQHF. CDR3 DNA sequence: TGTGCCAGCAGTGTCGGAATAAATCAGCCCCAGCATTTT.

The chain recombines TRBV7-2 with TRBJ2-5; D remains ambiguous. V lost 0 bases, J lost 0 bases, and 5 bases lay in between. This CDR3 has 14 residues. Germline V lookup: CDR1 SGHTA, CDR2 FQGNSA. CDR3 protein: CASSLAGYQETQYF. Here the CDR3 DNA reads TGTGCCAGCAGCTTAGCCGGGTACCAAGAGACCCAGTACTTC. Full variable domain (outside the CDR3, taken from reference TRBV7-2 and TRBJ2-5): GAGVSQSPSNKVTEKGKDVELRCDPISGHTALYWYRQSLGQGLEFLIYFQGNSAPDKSGLPSDRFSAERTGGSVSTLTIQRTQQEDSAVYLCASSLAGYQETQYFGPGTRLLVL.

This CDR3 is CAWSGPGEKLFF. The CDR3 bases are TGTGCCTGGAGTGGGCCGGGGGAAAAACTGTTTTTT. This chain connects TRBV30 to TRBJ1-4; D unresolved. Germline-derived CDR1 and CDR2 are GTSNPN and SVGIG (reference sequence). The V and J ends lost 1 base and 8 bases respectively, with 8 bases between them. The CDR3 contains 12 residues.